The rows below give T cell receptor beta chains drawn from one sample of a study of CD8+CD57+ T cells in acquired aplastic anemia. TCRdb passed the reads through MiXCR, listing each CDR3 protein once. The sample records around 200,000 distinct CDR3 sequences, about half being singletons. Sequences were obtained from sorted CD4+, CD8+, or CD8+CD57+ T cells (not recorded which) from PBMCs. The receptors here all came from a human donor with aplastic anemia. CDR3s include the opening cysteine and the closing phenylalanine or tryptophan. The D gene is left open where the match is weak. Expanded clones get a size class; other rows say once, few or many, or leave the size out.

CASSLGRGPFMNTEAFF TGTGCCAGCAGCTTAGGCAGGGGGCCCTTCATGAACACTGAAGCTTTCTTT TRBD1 TRBJ1-1 few TRBV5-4
CASRPTSRGGNTEAFF TGTGCCAGCAGGCCCACATCTCGGGGAGGGAACACTGAAGCTTTCTTT NA TRBJ1-1 few TRBV6-1
CASEGTAQGQPQHF TGTGCCAGTGAGGGGACAGCTCAAGGTCAGCCCCAGCATTTT TRBD1 TRBJ1-5 NA TRBV25-1
CASGPGHLSSYEQYF TGCGCCAGCGGTCCGGGACACCTTTCCTCCTACGAGCAGTACTTC NA TRBJ2-7 NA TRBV5-1
CASSVVAGATDTQYF TGTGCCAGCAGCGTAGTAGCGGGGGCAACAGATACGCAGTATTTT TRBD2 TRBJ2-3 NA TRBV9
CSARDPSGGGALHNEQFF TGCAGTGCTAGAGACCCCTCTGGCGGGGGGGCCTTACACAATGAGCAGTTCTTC TRBD2 TRBJ2-1 few TRBV20-1
CASSDRDAEAFF TGTGCCAGCAGTGATAGGGACGCTGAAGCTTTCTTT NA TRBJ1-1 few TRBV6-1
CSVGTSPYEQYF TGCAGCGTTGGGACATCCCCCTACGAGCAGTACTTC NA TRBJ2-7 NA TRBV29-1
CASSTGGGMNTEAFF TGTGCCAGCAGCACCGGAGGGGGCATGAACACTGAAGCTTTCTTT TRBD1 TRBJ1-1 many TRBV28
CASILAGGQEQYF TGTGCCAGCATACTAGCGGGGGGGCAAGAGCAGTACTTC TRBD2 TRBJ2-7 many TRBV6-1
CASSQGAGEQYF TGTGCCAGCAGCCAGGGGGCGGGCGAGCAGTACTTC TRBD1 TRBJ2-7 NA TRBV7-3
CASLETDPNEQFF TGTGCCAGTTTGGAGACGGATCCCAATGAGCAGTTCTTC NA TRBJ2-1 NA TRBV2
CASSWGAGNEELFF TGTGCCAGCAGCTGGGGGGCGGGTAATGAAGAACTGTTTTTT NA TRBJ1-4 NA TRBV7-8
CASSLSWNTEAFF TGTGCCAGCAGCTTAAGTTGGAACACTGAAGCTTTCTTT NA TRBJ1-1 many TRBV7-9
CASSPRVGGYGYTF TGTGCCAGCTCACCGCGGGTGGGGGGTTATGGCTACACCTTC NA TRBJ1-2 NA TRBV18
CASTGGFASGANVLTF TGTGCCAGCACGGGGGGGTTTGCCTCTGGGGCCAACGTCCTGACTTTC TRBD2 TRBJ2-6 NA TRBV6-6
CASGWDVTYEQYF TGTGCTAGTGGTTGGGACGTAACCTACGAGCAGTACTTC NA TRBJ2-7 once TRBV12-5
CASSERVNTEAFF TGTGCCAGCAGTGAAAGGGTGAACACTGAAGCTTTCTTT NA TRBJ1-1 many TRBV25-1
CASSYSTGRPYEQYF TGTGCCAGCAGTTACTCGACAGGGAGACCCTACGAGCAGTACTTC TRBD1 TRBJ2-7 many TRBV6-5
CASSTEMSGQKLFF TGTGCCAGCAGCACGGAAATGTCCGGACAAAAACTGTTTTTT NA TRBJ1-4 many TRBV7-9
CASAGSYEQYF TGTGCCAGCGCGGGCTCCTACGAGCAGTACTTC NA TRBJ2-7 many TRBV2
CASSLVQGMNQPQHF TGTGCCAGCTCGTTGGTACAGGGGATGAATCAGCCCCAGCATTTT TRBD1 TRBJ1-5 few TRBV18
CASSQQGGSHEQYF TGTGCCAGTAGTCAACAGGGGGGGAGCCACGAGCAGTACTTC NA TRBJ2-7 NA TRBV19
CAISRQGKDYGYTF TGTGCCATCAGTCGACAGGGGAAGGACTATGGCTACACCTTC TRBD1 TRBJ1-2 NA TRBV10-3
CASSPEDSYEQYF TGTGCCAGCAGCCCCGAGGATTCCTACGAGCAGTACTTC NA TRBJ2-7 many TRBV9
CASSWGQGGETQYF TGCGCCAGCAGCTGGGGACAGGGGGGGGAGACCCAGTACTTC TRBD1 TRBJ2-5 many TRBV5-1
CASSSRASLPGEQYF TGCGCCAGCAGTAGCCGGGCCTCCCTTCCCGGCGAGCAGTACTTC NA TRBJ2-7 NA TRBV10-2
CASSGRGAGTDTQYF TGTGCCAGCAGCGGACGGGGGGCGGGCACAGATACGCAGTATTTT NA TRBJ2-3 few TRBV9
CASREGRTYNSPLHF TGTGCCAGCAGGGAAGGACGGACTTATAATTCACCCCTCCACTTT NA TRBJ1-6 many TRBV12-3/TRBV12-4
CASSILPGQEAFF TGTGCCAGTAGTATATTACCGGGACAGGAAGCTTTCTTT TRBD1 TRBJ1-1 many TRBV19
CATSDLGTYGYTF TGTGCCACCAGTGATCTGGGCACCTATGGCTACACCTTC NA TRBJ1-2 NA TRBV24-1
CASSGGQGYGYTF TGTGCCAGCAGTGGGGGACAGGGCTATGGCTACACCTTC TRBD1 TRBJ1-2 NA TRBV25-1
CASSYGQGVSYEQYF TGTGCCAGCAGCTACGGACAGGGGGTCTCCTACGAGCAGTACTTC TRBD1 TRBJ2-7 NA TRBV7-2
CASSRRDSLPGTQYF TGTGCCAGCAGCCGTAGGGACAGCCTCCCGGGGACCCAGTACTTC TRBD1 TRBJ2-5 few TRBV7-9
CASSYGRGNSGELFF TGTGCCAGCAGTTACGGCAGGGGAAATTCCGGGGAGCTGTTTTTT NA TRBJ2-2 few TRBV6-5
CASSLGGGLNTDTQYF TGTGCCAGCAGCTTAGGGGGGGGGCTGAACACAGATACGCAGTATTTT NA TRBJ2-3 many TRBV5-8
CASSQVYLPEAFF TGTGCCAGCAGCCAAGTGTACCTACCTGAAGCTTTCTTT NA TRBJ1-1 NA TRBV14
CASSTEIPGLAGGPGTSSYEQYF TGTGCCAGCAGCACCGAGATCCCGGGACTAGCGGGAGGGCCGGGTACCAGCTCCTACGAGCAGTACTTC TRBD2 TRBJ2-7 NA TRBV7-9
CASSSTGVSTYGYTF TGTGCCAGCAGTTCCACAGGGGTCAGTACCTATGGCTACACCTTC TRBD1 TRBJ1-2 NA TRBV28
CATSRSMGGGELFF TGTGCCACCAGCAGATCTATGGGGGGCGGGGAGCTGTTTTTT NA TRBJ2-2 NA TRBV15
CASSFGAGDYNEQFF TGTGCCAGCAGCTTTGGGGCGGGGGATTACAATGAGCAGTTCTTC TRBD2 TRBJ2-1 NA TRBV11-2
CASSRQGLPLYGYTF TGTGCCAGCAGTCGACAGGGCCTGCCTCTCTATGGCTACACCTTC TRBD1 TRBJ1-2 NA TRBV2
CASSQVITGGNTGELFF TGCGCCAGCAGCCAAGTAATCACAGGGGGGAACACCGGGGAGCTGTTTTTT TRBD1 TRBJ2-2 NA TRBV4-1
CASSAALIGSTEAFF TGTGCCAGCAGCGCCGCGTTGATAGGGAGCACTGAAGCTTTCTTT NA TRBJ1-1 NA TRBV5-4
CATSDPAGDSYNEQFF TGTGCCACCAGTGACCCCGCGGGGGACTCCTACAATGAGCAGTTCTTC TRBD2 TRBJ2-1 many TRBV24-1
CASSLGGTGEQYF TGTGCCAGCAGCTTGGGGGGGACGGGCGAGCAGTACTTC TRBD2 TRBJ2-7 NA TRBV7-3
CASSHSGLAGGLQYF TGTGCCAGCAGCCATTCGGGACTAGCGGGGGGTTTGCAGTATTTT TRBD2 TRBJ2-3 NA TRBV3-1
CASSVQDRDNEQFF TGTGCCAGCAGCGTACAGGACAGGGACAATGAGCAGTTCTTC TRBD1 TRBJ2-1 NA TRBV27
CAGSLAENTGELFF TGTGCCGGCAGCTTGGCAGAAAACACCGGGGAGCTGTTTTTT NA TRBJ2-2 NA TRBV5-4
CSVEDGSGGVSGNTIYF TGCAGCGTTGAAGATGGGTCAGGGGGTGTATCTGGAAACACCATATATTTT TRBD1 TRBJ1-3 NA TRBV29-1
CASTNWGATNEKLFF TGTGCCAGCACCAATTGGGGTGCAACTAATGAAAAACTGTTTTTT NA TRBJ1-4 NA TRBV25-1
CASSEGFGNQPQHF TGTGCCAGCAGTGAGGGATTCGGCAATCAGCCCCAGCATTTT NA TRBJ1-5 NA TRBV25-1
CAISGPAGGNYNEQFF TGTGCCATCAGTGGACCGGCGGGGGGGAACTACAATGAGCAGTTCTTC TRBD2 TRBJ2-1 NA TRBV10-3
CSARSGSRNQPQHF TGCAGTGCTCGTTCTGGGAGTCGGAATCAGCCCCAGCATTTT NA TRBJ1-5 NA TRBV20-1